A single sample is the source of the 12 T cell receptor beta chains below, sequenced in a study of read filtering for tumor transcriptome and immune sequencing. The library was built from roughly 400 ng RNA with molecular barcoded adaptors for alpha/delta and beta/gamma chains. Each CDR3 protein gets one entry after TCRdb re-called the reads with MiXCR. The sample shows tens of thousands of distinct CDR3 sequences, roughly 13% of them seen only once. Material: a population of CD138-negative cells sorted from bone marrow. The origin of the receptors is a donor aged 40 or over with multiple myeloma.

This clonotype was recorded at least ten times. This CDR3 reads CASSRLQTGDNEQFF. The CDR3 region has the DNA TGTGCCAGTTCCCGACTGCAAACGGGGGACAATGAGCAGTTCTTC. The chain recombines TRBV27 with TRBJ2-1; a weak D match, TRBD2 (6 bases). Trimming left V 9 bases short and J 5 bases short, with 20 bases between. This CDR3 is built from 15 residues. Germline-derived CDR1 and CDR2 are MNHEY and SMNVEV (reference sequence).

With respect to this clonotype: This may come from a read error, since a much larger clone is one base off. This sequence joins TRBV28 and TRBJ2-7, with D possibly being TRBD2 (6 bases). Germline V gives CDR1 MDHEN, CDR2 SYDVKM. This CDR3 has 13 amino acids. CDR3 DNA: TGTGCCAGCAGCCCCGGGAGCTCCTGCGAGCAGTACTTC. It translates to CASSPGSSCEQYF. The full variable domain, with the rest looked up from reference TRBV28 and TRBJ2-7, is DVKVTQSSRYLVKRTGEKVFLECVQDMDHENMFWYRQDPGLGLRLIYFSYDVKMKEKGDIPEGYSVSREKKERFSLILESASTNQTSMYLCASSPGSSCEQYFGPGTRLTVT.

This sequence joins TRBV7-9 and TRBJ2-7; 10 positions match TRBD1. Trimming cost V 5 bases and J 5 bases; bases outside gene matches: 3. The CDR3 length is 13 residues. In germline, CDR1 is SEHNR, CDR2 FQNEAQ (reference sequence). CDR3 residues: CASSPGTGDEQYF. CDR3 coding DNA: TGTGCCAGCAGCCCCGGGACAGGGGACGAGCAGTACTTC.

This clonotype was seen only a few times. The V and J genes are TRBV28 and TRBJ2-5; 8 bases match TRBD1. The germline gives CDR1 MDHEN, CDR2 SYDVKM. The CDR3 contains 16 residues. The trim removed 2 bases at V and 2 bases at J, leaving 7 bases unmatched. CDR3 protein: CASSLDGQGDQETQYF. The CDR3 coding sequence is TGTGCCAGCAGTTTAGACGGACAGGGAGATCAAGAGACCCAGTACTTC.

This clonotype was observed many times. The chain employs TRBV20-1 and TRBJ2-1; D possibly corresponds to TRBD2 (6 bases). The CDR3 runs to 12 residues. Germline V gene data show CDR1 as DFQATT and CDR2 as SNEGSKA (reference sequence). Between the trimmed V and J ends, which lost 8 bases and 13 bases, there was a span of 21 bases. CDR3 sequence reads: CSTFRGTGDQFF. In DNA, the CDR3 is TGCAGTACCTTTAGAGGAACGGGGGATCAGTTCTTC.

This clonotype was detected many times. The rearrangement joins TRBV20-1 to TRBJ2-1, with 11 bases lining up with TRBD2. Trimming took 2 bases from V and 7 from J; bases not matched to a gene: 4. The germline gives CDR1 DFQATT, CDR2 SNEGSKA (reference sequence). This CDR3 is 14 amino acids long. CDR3: CSARRSGRANEQFF. CDR3 sequence (DNA): TGCAGTGCTAGACGTAGCGGGAGGGCGAATGAGCAGTTCTTC.

This clonotype was found many times. The rearrangement links TRBV5-5 to TRBJ2-7; the D is unclear. The CDR3 length is 14 residues. Germline CDR1 SGHKS, CDR2 YYEKEE (reference sequence). The V end lost 2 bases, the J end lost 0 bases, and 9 bases lay between the germline ends. As DNA, the CDR3 is TGTGCCAGCAGCTTCACCGGAAACTCCTACGAGCAGTACTTC. Protein product: CASSFTGNSYEQYF.

The CDR3 DNA is TGTGCCAGCAGGAACTCCGGGACAGGGTATACCGGGGAGCTGTTTTTT. Protein: CASRNSGTGYTGELFF. The rearrangement links TRBV11-3 to TRBJ2-2, with 9 positions matching TRBD1. V dropped 6 bases and J dropped 5; count of bases not matched to a gene: 10. Germline CDR1 reads SGHNT; CDR2 reads YENEEA. The CDR3 runs 16 residues.

At least ten counts were recorded for this clonotype. The V gene is TRBV28, the J gene TRBJ1-1; D is unclear. Per germline, CDR1 MDHEN and CDR2 SYDVKM. The CDR3 length is 14 residues. Trimming removed 6 bases at V and 0 bases at J, with 11 bases between. This CDR3 reads CASSLAQVNTEAFF. CDR3 nucleotides: TGTGCCAGCAGCCTTGCCCAAGTGAACACTGAAGCTTTCTTT.

This clonotype was seen many times. This rearrangement joins TRBV28 to TRBJ2-5; the match to TRBD2 covers 7 bases. Germline V lookup: CDR1 MDHEN, CDR2 SYDVKM. CDR3 length: 15 residues. Losses at the gene ends were 4 bases for V and 5 bases for J; bases not matched to a gene: 10. This chain's CDR3 is CASSSGLGAWETQYF. The CDR3 DNA is TGTGCCAGCAGTTCCGGACTAGGGGCGTGGGAGACCCAGTACTTC.

This clonotype was counted many times. The rearrangement links TRBV6-4 to TRBJ2-3; no clear D gene. The CDR3 sequence is 14 residues long. Germline CDR1 reads MRHNA; CDR2 reads SNTAGT. V was trimmed by 7 bases and J by 6 bases, leaving 17 bases between them. This CDR3 reads CASKTSFFSDTQYF. The CDR3 DNA follows: TGTGCCAGCAAGACCTCATTCTTCTCGGATACGCAGTATTTT.

This clonotype occurred many times. The V gene is TRBV6-5, the J gene TRBJ2-1, with D perhaps TRBD2 (5 bases). There are 14 residues in the CDR3. Germline CDR1 and CDR2: MNHEY and SVGAGI. Between the trimmed V and J ends, which lost 3 bases and 0 bases, there was a span of 6 bases. CDR3 coding DNA: TGTGCCAGCAGTTATCTAGCCTCCTACAATGAGCAGTTCTTC. It codes for CASSYLASYNEQFF.